This TCR beta chain was documented in a study of blood T cell repertoires in COVID-19. The CDR3 is 11 amino acids. Germline loops: CDR1 DFQATT, CDR2 SNEGSKA (reference sequence). The V end lost 5 bases, the J end lost 8 bases, and 12 bases lay between the germline ends. Sequencing used immunoSEQ multiplex PCR; TCRdb keeps in-frame clones, though not all of them. Of 240,000 or so clones listed, about 89% are singletons. Cohort 3 donors were reported recovered after two negative PCRs, clearance, or symptom resolution. This receptor was identified in a man aged 40-49 years who had recovered from COVID-19. The specimen sequenced was PBMCs or T cells enriched from blood (not recorded which). The V and J genes are TRBV20-1 and TRBJ1-2; D perhaps matches TRBD1 (6 bases). The CDR3 bases are TGCAGTGCTCACAGGGAGGGCGGCTACACCTTC. It yields the protein CSAHREGGYTF.